This T cell receptor beta chain was sequenced during a study of T cells in localized non-small cell lung cancer. This CDR3 spans 11 amino acids. V was pared by 2 bases and J by 3 bases, with 2 bases between. Germline loops: CDR1 SGHRS, CDR2 YFSETQ. On this clone: The antigen is not known.

Clones were sequenced by immunoSEQ multiplex PCR, and TCRdb holds only the in-frame ones, with some missing. The repertoire consists of 25,000 to 35,000 clones, with around 93% occurring once and the leading ten covering 4.5% to 7%. Points from the study as a whole: Because only a single region of the tumor was sequenced, heterogeneity remains possible. A median approximately 53 of the top 100 tumor clones appeared in adjacent lung.

The sample here was PBMCs, taken before any cancer treatment. The V call is TRBV5-1, the J call TRBJ2-5; no reliable D call. The receptor was derived from a man aged 40 to 70 with stage II lung adenocarcinoma. CDR3 region: CASSLKETQYF. Here the CDR3 DNA reads TGCGCCAGCAGCTTAAAAGAGACCCAGTACTTC.